This TCR beta chain came from a study of OX40 agonist ivuxolimab in advanced cancers. The CDR3 consists of 15 residues. CDR1 and CDR2 from the germline V gene are LNHDA and SQIVND (reference sequence). Trimming took 3 bases from V and 3 from J; bases not matched to a gene: 4. Clones were read by immunoSEQ multiplex PCR, and TCRdb kept only the in-frame ones, dropping some. In the table there are fewer than 45,000 clones, roughly 81% of which are singletons. The chain joins TRBV19 to TRBJ2-7, with TRBD2 identical over 11 bases. The sequencing used CD4+ or CD8+ T cells sorted from blood, collected in a trial of the OX40 agonist ivuxolimab. This TCR was recovered from an adult with an advanced solid tumor such as melanoma, head and neck, liver or kidney cancer. CDR3 in DNA: TGTGCCAGTAGTATTTTCACTAGCGGGAGCTACGAGCAGTACTTC. This sequence encodes CASSIFTSGSYEQYF.